This T cell receptor beta chain comes out of a study of cytomegalovirus exposure and HLA in healthy donors. Overall study results and limits: Some TCR beta chains (approximately 180 of them) were listed as cytomegalovirus-associated. Presence/absence results assume similar sequencing depth per donor, which may not hold.

Worth noting for this clone: What it recognizes is unknown.

A multiplex PCR was run with 60 Vbeta primers and 13 Jbeta primers. Clones were read by immunoSEQ multiplex PCR, and TCRdb kept only the in-frame ones, dropping some. The sample has about 170,000 clones, 85% seen once. This clonotype was sampled from a young man in good health and CMV-seropositive. The sample taken for sequencing was PBMCs.

CDR3 nucleotide sequence: TGTGCCGGGACAGGGGGCATGAACACTGAAGCTTTCTTT. Translated, it gives CAGTGGMNTEAFF. The chain recombines TRBV30 with TRBJ1-1, with 12 bases that match TRBD1. CDR3 length: 13 amino acids. Germline CDR1 and CDR2: GTSNPN and SVGIG (reference sequence). After removal of 8 bases from V and 0 bases from J, the junction contained 1 base not matched to a gene. Looking up the rest from reference TRBV30 and TRBJ1-1 gives the full variable domain: SQTIHQWPATLVQPVGSPLSLECTVEGTSNPNLYWYRQAAGRGLQLLFYSVGIGQISSEVPQNLSASRPQDRQFILSSKKLLLSDSGFYLCAGTGGMNTEAFFGQGTRLTVV.